This T cell receptor (beta chain) was identified in a study of shared T cell receptors in the human thymus. V lost 5 bases and J lost 2; bases outside the gene matches: 5. The CDR3 covers 15 residues. The germline V gene has CDR1 SGHAT and CDR2 FQNNGV. Generated by immunoSEQ multiplex PCR, the TCRdb table keeps only in-frame clones and is missing some. The table lists about 610,000 clones, roughly 88% of them singletons, with 0.0095% to 0.013% in the top ten. This sample also belongs to another study, concerning human thymus T cells. Per that paper: Thymic tissue was derived from resections collected during corrective heart surgery. Blood and thymic repertoires both appeared biased in V and J gene usage. Related research examined unrelated individuals and reported that their thymic repertoires overlapped highly.

This sequence joins TRBV11-2 and TRBJ2-1, with 8 bases identical to TRBD1. Sequenced sample: thymocytes. The origin of this receptor is a boy younger than two with a congenital heart defect. This CDR3 reads CASSARQGPYNEQFF. The CDR3 bases are TGTGCCAGCAGCGCCCGACAGGGGCCCTACAATGAGCAGTTCTTC.